The 2 T cell receptor beta chains below come from one sample, sequenced in a study of T cell repertoires in cytomegalovirus infection. MiXCR, applied by TCRdb to the reads, yields one record per CDR3 protein. The table includes 150,000 to 200,000 distinct CDR3 sequences, approximately 15% detected once. The sequencing input was PBMCs. The receptors come from a human donor in good health (CMV status not recorded). Some clones in this sample may be carry-over from other donors' samples.

Ten or more counts support this clonotype. The V and J genes are TRBV6-2 or TRBV6-3 and TRBJ2-5, with 7 bases matching TRBD1. Germline CDR1 and CDR2: MNHEY and SVGEGT. The CDR3 sequence is 15 residues long. V lost 4 bases, J lost 1 base, and 6 bases stayed unmatched. As DNA, the CDR3 is TGTGCCAGCAGTTTCCAGGACAGGCCCCAAGAGACCCAGTACTTC. Its translation: CASSFQDRPQETQYF.

This clonotype has just a few counts. The rearrangement links TRBV28 to TRBJ2-7; 13 nucleotides line up with TRBD2. J gave up 3 bases and V 0 bases, and 8 bases lay outside the gene matches. The CDR3 totals 18 residues. The germline V gene has CDR1 MDHEN and CDR2 SYDVKM. The CDR3 DNA follows: TGTGCCAGCAGTTTATGGGGACAGGGACTAGCGGGAATCTACGAGCAGTACTTC. This gives the protein CASSLWGQGLAGIYEQYF.